This TCR beta chain was captured by sequencing in a study of shared clonotypes between healthy human individuals. In the case of this clone: Antigen specificity is unknown.

Germline CDR1 is KGHSH and CDR2 is LQKENI. V lost 3 bases to trimming and J lost 3 bases; unmatched junction nucleotides: 8. The CDR3 spans 16 residues. Sequencing used immunoSEQ multiplex PCR; TCRdb keeps in-frame clones, though not all of them. The data hold roughly 2.5 million clones, with around 90% observed a single time. Study-level points and caveats: Sharing of clonotypes among donors was expected to vary with sequencing depth. A generally larger estimated richness was seen in naive subsets than in memory subsets.

The chain combines TRBV18 with TRBJ1-5, with 7 bases aligning to TRBD1. The sequenced material came from naive CD4+ T cells sorted from blood. Subset specified: CD45RA+ positively selected. This receptor was taken from a man aged 18 to 29 in good health. CDR3 protein: CASSPTPGQNNQPQHF. In DNA form, the CDR3 reads TGTGCCAGCTCACCGACTCCGGGACAGAACAATCAGCCCCAGCATTTT.